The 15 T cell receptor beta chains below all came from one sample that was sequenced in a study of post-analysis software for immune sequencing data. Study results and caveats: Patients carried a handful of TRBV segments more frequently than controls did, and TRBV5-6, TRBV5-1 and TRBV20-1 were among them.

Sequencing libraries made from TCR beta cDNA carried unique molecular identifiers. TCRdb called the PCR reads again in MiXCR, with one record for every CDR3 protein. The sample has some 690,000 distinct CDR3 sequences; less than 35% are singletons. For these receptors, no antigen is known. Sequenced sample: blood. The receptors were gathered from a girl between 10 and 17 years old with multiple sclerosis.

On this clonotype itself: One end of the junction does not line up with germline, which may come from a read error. The CDR3 DNA sequence: TGTGCCGGCAGCTTCGCCGGAGGGGCGGGAGGGCCACCAGAGACCCAGTACTTC. It specifies CAGSFAGGAGGPPETQYF. The chain has TRBV5-8 and TRBJ2-5, with TRBD2 matching 9 bases. This CDR3 is built from 18 residues. Per the germline V gene, CDR1 is SGHTS and CDR2 is YDEGEE. Filled out from reference TRBV5-8 and TRBJ2-5, the complete variable domain reads EAGVTQSPTHLIKTRGQQATLRCSPISGHTSVYWYQQALGLGLQFLLWYDEGEERNRGNFPPRFSGRQFPNYSSELNVNALELEDSALYLCAGSFAGGAGGPPETQYFGPGTRLLVL.

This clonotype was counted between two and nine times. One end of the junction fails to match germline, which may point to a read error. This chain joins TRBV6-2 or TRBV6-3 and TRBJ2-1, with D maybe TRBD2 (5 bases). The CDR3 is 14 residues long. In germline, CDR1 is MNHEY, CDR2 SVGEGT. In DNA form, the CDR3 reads TGTGCCAGCAGTGAGACTCGTGGACGGGATGAGCAGGTCTTC. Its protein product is CASSETRGRDEQVF.

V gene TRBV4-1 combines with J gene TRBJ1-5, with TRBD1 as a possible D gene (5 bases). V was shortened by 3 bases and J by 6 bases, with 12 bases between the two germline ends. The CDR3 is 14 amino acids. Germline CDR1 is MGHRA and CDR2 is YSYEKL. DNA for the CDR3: TGCGCCAGCAGCCACCTGGGGACGGCTCAGCCCCAGCATTTT. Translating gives CASSHLGTAQPQHF.

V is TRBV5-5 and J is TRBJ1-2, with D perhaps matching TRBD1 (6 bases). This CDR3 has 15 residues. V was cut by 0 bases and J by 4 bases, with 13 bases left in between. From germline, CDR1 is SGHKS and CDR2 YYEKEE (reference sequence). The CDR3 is CASSLGGRVGYGYTF. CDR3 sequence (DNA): TGTGCCAGCAGCTTGGGGGGGCGGGTAGGCTATGGCTACACCTTC. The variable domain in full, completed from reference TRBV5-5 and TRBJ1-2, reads DAGVTQSPTHLIKTRGQQVTLRCSPISGHKSVSWYQQVLGQGPQFIFQYYEKEERGRGNFPDRFSARQFPNYSSELNVNALLLGDSALYLCASSLGGRVGYGYTFGSGTRLTVV.

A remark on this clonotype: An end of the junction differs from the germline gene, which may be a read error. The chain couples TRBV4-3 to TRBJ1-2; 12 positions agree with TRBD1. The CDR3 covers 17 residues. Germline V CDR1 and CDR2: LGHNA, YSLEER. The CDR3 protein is CASGQGGQGAIDYGYTF. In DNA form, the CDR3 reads TGCGCCAGCGGCCAAGGGGGACAGGGGGCAATCGACTATGGCTACACCTTC.

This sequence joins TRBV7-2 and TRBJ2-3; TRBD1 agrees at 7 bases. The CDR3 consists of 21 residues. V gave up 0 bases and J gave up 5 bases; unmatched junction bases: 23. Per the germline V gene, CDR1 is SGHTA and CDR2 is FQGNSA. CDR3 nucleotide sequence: TGTGCCAGCAGCTTAGCGCATTGGACAGGTCTCCGGGCTCCCCTCGGAGATACGCAGTATTTT. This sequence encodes CASSLAHWTGLRAPLGDTQYF.

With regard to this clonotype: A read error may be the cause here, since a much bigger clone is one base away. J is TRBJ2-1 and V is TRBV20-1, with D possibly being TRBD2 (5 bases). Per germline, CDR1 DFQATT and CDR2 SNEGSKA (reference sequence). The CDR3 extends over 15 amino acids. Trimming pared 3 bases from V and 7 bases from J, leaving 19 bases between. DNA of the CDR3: TGCAGTGCTAGGGTCTCGCGGGTTATTAAGAATGAGCAGTTCTTC. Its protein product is CSARVSRVIKNEQFF.

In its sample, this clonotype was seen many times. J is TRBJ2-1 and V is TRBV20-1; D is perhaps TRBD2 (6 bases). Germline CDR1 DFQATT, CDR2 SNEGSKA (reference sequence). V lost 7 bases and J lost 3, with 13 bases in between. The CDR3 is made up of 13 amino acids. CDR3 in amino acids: CSVGGGRYNEQFF. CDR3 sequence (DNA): TGCAGTGTAGGAGGAGGGCGCTACAATGAGCAGTTCTTC.

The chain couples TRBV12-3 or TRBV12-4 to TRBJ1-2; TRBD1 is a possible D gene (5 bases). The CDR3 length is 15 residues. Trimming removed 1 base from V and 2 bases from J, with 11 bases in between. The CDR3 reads CASSLEGLGNYGYTF. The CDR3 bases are TGTGCCAGCAGTTTAGAGGGACTGGGGAACTATGGCTACACCTTC.

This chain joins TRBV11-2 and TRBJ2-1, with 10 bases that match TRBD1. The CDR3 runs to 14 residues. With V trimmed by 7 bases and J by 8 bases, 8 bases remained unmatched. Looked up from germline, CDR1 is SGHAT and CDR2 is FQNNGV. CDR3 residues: CASNPGTGAHEQFF. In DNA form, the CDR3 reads TGTGCCAGCAACCCCGGGACAGGGGCTCATGAGCAGTTCTTC.

CDR3 in DNA: TGTGCCAGCTCACCAAGGGCAGGTACTCGTCAAGAGACCCAGTACTTC. Translating it yields CASSPRAGTRQETQYF. The V gene is TRBV18, the J gene TRBJ2-5; D not certain. The CDR3 runs 16 residues. Trimming shortened V by 2 bases and J by 2 bases, and 15 bases separated the two germline ends. CDR1 and CDR2 from the germline V gene are KGHSH and LQKENI.

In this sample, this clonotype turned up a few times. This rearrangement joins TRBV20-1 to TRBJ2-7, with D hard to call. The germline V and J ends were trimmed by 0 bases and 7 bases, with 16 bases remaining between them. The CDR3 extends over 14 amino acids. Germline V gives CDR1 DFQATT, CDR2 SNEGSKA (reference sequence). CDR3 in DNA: TGCAGTGCTAGAGAGAAGGGATTAAATTATGAGCAGTACTTC. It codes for CSAREKGLNYEQYF.

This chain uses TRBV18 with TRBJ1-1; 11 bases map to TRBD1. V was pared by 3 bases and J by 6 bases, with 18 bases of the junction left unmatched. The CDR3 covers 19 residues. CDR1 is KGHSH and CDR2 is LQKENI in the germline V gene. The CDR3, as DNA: TGTGCCAGCTCACCTTTATCGGGACAGGGGGGTTCGGTCTCTCCTGAAGCTTTCTTT. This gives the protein CASSPLSGQGGSVSPEAFF.

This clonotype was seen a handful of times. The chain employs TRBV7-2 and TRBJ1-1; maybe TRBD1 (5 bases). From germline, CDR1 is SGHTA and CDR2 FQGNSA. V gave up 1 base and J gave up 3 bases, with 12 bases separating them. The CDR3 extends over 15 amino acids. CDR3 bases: TGTGCCAGCAGCTTAGACGGGGGGGTTGACACTGAAGCTTTCTTT. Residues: CASSLDGGVDTEAFF.

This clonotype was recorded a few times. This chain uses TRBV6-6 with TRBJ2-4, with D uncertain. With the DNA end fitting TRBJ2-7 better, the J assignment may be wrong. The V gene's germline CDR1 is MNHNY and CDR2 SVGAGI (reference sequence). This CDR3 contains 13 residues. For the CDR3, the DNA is TGTGCCAGCAGCCCTATGGGGTACTACGAGCAGTACTTC. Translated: CASSPMGYYEQYF.